This entry concerns a single T cell receptor beta chain. Its specificity is unknown. Clones were read by immunoSEQ multiplex PCR, and TCRdb kept only the in-frame ones, dropping some. The repertoire holds about 1.9 million clones, with about 94% as singletons. Naive CD8 cells lacked CD45RO, underwent positive selection for CCR7 and left out terminally differentiated effector memory CD45RA+ cells. These data originate in a study of shared clonotypes between healthy human individuals. The wider study: Three men and a couple of women, aged 18 to 49, were donors. Whole-study findings and limits: Rarefaction showed sorted-subset sequencing was incomplete despite large depth. The study found approximately 5% of naive CD4 clonotypes shared across a handful of donors. Larger estimated richness was generally recorded for naive subsets relative to memory subsets.

This TCR came from a man younger than 35 in good health. Some clones in this sample may be carry-over from other donors' samples. Input material: naive CD8+ T cells from PBMCs.

In DNA form, the CDR3 reads TGCGCCAGCAGCCAAGTTTTATTCGGGACAGTCAATGAGCAGTTCTTC. As protein: CASSQVLFGTVNEQFF. The V call is TRBV4-3, the J call TRBJ2-1; TRBD1 matches at 7 bases. In germline, CDR1 is LGHNA, CDR2 YSLEER. The CDR3 extends over 16 amino acids. After removal of 1 base from V and 6 bases from J, the junction contained 9 bases not matched to a gene.